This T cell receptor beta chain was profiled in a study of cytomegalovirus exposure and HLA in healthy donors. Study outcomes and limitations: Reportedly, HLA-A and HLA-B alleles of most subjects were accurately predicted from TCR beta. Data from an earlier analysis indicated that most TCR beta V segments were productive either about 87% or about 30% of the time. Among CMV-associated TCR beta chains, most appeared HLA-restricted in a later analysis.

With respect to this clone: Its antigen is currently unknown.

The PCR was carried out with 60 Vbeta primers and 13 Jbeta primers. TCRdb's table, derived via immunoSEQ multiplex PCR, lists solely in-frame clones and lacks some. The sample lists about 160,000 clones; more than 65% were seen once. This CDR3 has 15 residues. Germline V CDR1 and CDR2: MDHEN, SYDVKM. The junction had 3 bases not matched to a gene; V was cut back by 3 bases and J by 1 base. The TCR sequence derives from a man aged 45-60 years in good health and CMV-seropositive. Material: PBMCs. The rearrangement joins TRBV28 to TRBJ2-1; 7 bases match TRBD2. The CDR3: CASSFLLASYNEQFF. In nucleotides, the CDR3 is TGTGCCAGCAGTTTTTTACTAGCGTCCTACAATGAGCAGTTCTTC.